These T cell receptor beta chains were read from a single sample in a study of T-cell memory formation after mild COVID-19. TCRdb ran MiXCR on the 5' RACE reads and lists one entry per CDR3 protein. The data hold more than 120,000 distinct CDR3 sequences, with 19% observed a single time. The sample taken for sequencing was PBMCs or a T cell subset sorted from them (not recorded which). The receptor source for this set is an adult woman who had mild COVID-19 (a few samples of this study predate the infection). Cell type and time point are not known. The CDR3 runs from the conserved cysteine through the conserved F or W. Fields, in order: V gene, D gene, clone size, J gene, CDR3 DNA, CDR3 protein. The D gene is left open where the match is weak. A clone size is listed for some rows: how often the clone was seen (once, few, many), or a class if it is expanded.

v_gene: TRBV15; d_gene: NA; abundance: many; j_gene: TRBJ2-5; CDR3nt: TGTGCCACCAGTAGGGGACAAGAGACCCAGTACTTC; CDR3aa: CATSRGQETQYF
v_gene: TRBV20-1; d_gene: TRBD1; abundance: NA; j_gene: TRBJ2-5; CDR3nt: TGCAGTGCCAAACAGGGGGCGCGGGAGACCCAGTACTTC; CDR3aa: CSAKQGARETQYF
v_gene: TRBV7-9; d_gene: NA; abundance: NA; j_gene: TRBJ2-5; CDR3nt: TGTGCCAGCAGCTTTCGGGGGTCCCAAAGAGAGACCCAGTACTTC; CDR3aa: CASSFRGSQRETQYF
v_gene: TRBV7-8; d_gene: TRBD1; abundance: NA; j_gene: TRBJ1-1; CDR3nt: TGTGCCAGCAGCCCGAGGCGGCAGGGGGGTGGAACTGAAGCTTTCTTT; CDR3aa: CASSPRRQGGGTEAFF
v_gene: TRBV7-6; d_gene: NA; abundance: NA; j_gene: TRBJ2-5; CDR3nt: TGTGCCAGCAGCTTAGCTAGGGTGGAGACCCAGTACTTC; CDR3aa: CASSLARVETQYF
v_gene: TRBV5-5; d_gene: NA; abundance: few; j_gene: TRBJ2-4; CDR3nt: TGTGCCAGCAGTCACAGGGTGCTTGCCAAAAACATTCAGTACTTC; CDR3aa: CASSHRVLAKNIQYF
v_gene: TRBV9; d_gene: NA; abundance: NA; j_gene: TRBJ2-1; CDR3nt: TGTGCCAGCGCCCGGGGGCGACCCAATGAGCAGTTCTTC; CDR3aa: CASARGRPNEQFF
v_gene: TRBV5-1; d_gene: NA; abundance: NA; j_gene: TRBJ2-1; CDR3nt: TGCGCCAGCACTGAGGGGGGTTTGTCCTACAATGAGCAGTTCTTC; CDR3aa: CASTEGGLSYNEQFF
v_gene: TRBV20-1; d_gene: NA; abundance: NA; j_gene: TRBJ1-1; CDR3nt: TGCAGTGCTAGACCCCGGGGGGGAATAAGCACTGAAGCTTTCTTT; CDR3aa: CSARPRGGISTEAFF
v_gene: TRBV5-1; d_gene: NA; abundance: NA; j_gene: TRBJ1-1; CDR3nt: TGCGCCAGCAGCTTGGAATCAGGGATGGCTGAAGCTTTCTTT; CDR3aa: CASSLESGMAEAFF
v_gene: TRBV27; d_gene: NA; abundance: NA; j_gene: TRBJ2-7; CDR3nt: TGTGCCAGCAGTTTATCGGGCGGCTACGAGCAGTACTTC; CDR3aa: CASSLSGGYEQYF
v_gene: TRBV7-9; d_gene: NA; abundance: few; j_gene: TRBJ1-4; CDR3nt: TGTGCCAGCAGCTTAGGGGCGGGGACGCCTTTCAGTGAAAAACTGTTTTTT; CDR3aa: CASSLGAGTPFSEKLFF
v_gene: TRBV25-1; d_gene: NA; abundance: few; j_gene: TRBJ2-3; CDR3nt: TGTGCCAGCAGTGAACACTTCGGGACAGATACGCAGTATTTT; CDR3aa: CASSEHFGTDTQYF
v_gene: TRBV7-2; d_gene: TRBD1; abundance: NA; j_gene: TRBJ1-2; CDR3nt: TGTGCCAGCAGCAGCGACAGGGCTAACTATGGCTACACCTTC; CDR3aa: CASSSDRANYGYTF
v_gene: TRBV5-6; d_gene: NA; abundance: few; j_gene: TRBJ2-1; CDR3nt: TGTGCCAGCAGCTTTGGTGCTGCGGTTGAGCAGTTCTTC; CDR3aa: CASSFGAAVEQFF
v_gene: TRBV11-2; d_gene: NA; abundance: few; j_gene: TRBJ1-2; CDR3nt: TGTGCCAGCAGCTTAAATCCAGCCGAGAGCTATGGCTACACCTTC; CDR3aa: CASSLNPAESYGYTF